This T cell receptor beta chain is from a study of control samples from healthy donors and cancer patients. V was pared by 3 bases and J by 3 bases, with 6 bases of the junction left unmatched. The CDR3 runs 15 residues. The germline CDR1 and CDR2 sequences are MNHNS and SASEGT. Clones were sequenced by immunoSEQ multiplex PCR, and TCRdb holds only the in-frame ones, with some missing. The data contain more than 80,000 clones, approximately 93% of them singletons. This receptor was identified in a man in his late teens or twenties in good health. J is TRBJ1-2 and V is TRBV6-1; TRBD1 aligns across 8 bases. The sequenced material came from blood. The CDR3 reads CASSDRTGSDYGYTF. DNA of the CDR3: TGTGCCAGCAGTGATAGGACAGGGAGCGACTATGGCTACACCTTC.